The present T cell receptor (beta chain) was sequenced within a study of blood T cell repertoires in COVID-19 (dated by TCRdb to about 2020). General notes on the study: Collaborator samples came from the United States, Italy and Spain and covered acute and convalescent phases of COVID-19. A de-identified subject ID, COVID-19 status, age in years and sex were almost always included in the sample metadata. The material from the prospective study consisted of cDNA or gDNA derived from T cells, B-cell-depleted T cells, or PBMCs. Samples came from the ongoing ImmuneRACE study (first 160 participants) plus 1,254 subjects from 6 global collaborators. Deeply sampled blood TCRbeta repertoires from subjects exposed to, actively infected with, or recovered from COVID-19 were included in the dataset. HLA class I and class II types, where available, came from metadata supplied by the sample provider rather than from assay-based typing. The repertoires were released in a freely available public database intended as a resource for research on the immune response to SARS-CoV-2.

What the authors observed across the whole study: Clinical and demographic metadata were provided uncurated, with the amount varying by source and participant.

The collaborating institutions used their own protocols to collect whole blood in K2EDTA tubes. Collaborator samples were shipped for TCRbeta analysis as frozen whole blood, isolated PBMCs, or DNA extracted from either sample type. CDR1 and CDR2 are drawn from the germline V gene (reference sequence): LGHDT, YNNKEL. At the junction V is shortened by 4 bases and J by 4 bases; bases outside the gene matches: 9. There are 15 amino acids in the CDR3, from cysteine to phenylalanine inclusive. The kept DNA is CDR3 alone, 45 bases in frame from the first base. TCRbeta CDR3 regions were amplified from genomic DNA using the immunoSEQ Assay, a bias-controlled multiplex PCR. The authors' analysis ran thus. Within the assay, amplification of reference gene primers was used to estimate how many nucleated cells each sample contained. Sequence reads were collapsed and filtered to measure the absolute abundance of every unique TCRbeta CDR3 rearrangement. For each sample, productive Simpson clonality was calculated as the square root of Simpson's diversity index over productive rearrangements. TCRdb retrieved this table from immuneACCESS and kept in-frame rearrangements only. Not all clones are present; in checked studies, unresolved V genes account for under half, and no reason is known for the remainder. V, J and clone size derive from that table, while D and trimming were established from the DNA sequence. This sample holds 180,000 or so clones; about 86% were observed only once. Roughly 0.99% of the sample comes from the top ten.

As concerns this clone: Its target antigen remains unknown. No base qualities exist here, and no much larger clone lies one base off it.

Source material: peripheral blood. The sequence joins TRBV3-1 (or the pseudogene TRBV3-2) to TRBJ2-5, with 7 junctional bases fitting TRBD2. This TCR derives from a man aged 18 to 30 with acute or convalescent COVID-19. The DNA reads as follows: TGTGCCAGCAGCCCTCTCGGTCGCGGGGGAGAGACCCAGTACTTC. Its protein is CASSPLGRGGETQYF.